This T cell receptor (beta chain) is drawn from a study of glioma-infiltrating T cells. Looking at the study overall: Low-grade gliomas were grade II; glioblastomas were grade IV at initial diagnosis. Before surgery, glioma patients received dexamethasone for at most six days.

V dropped 5 bases and J dropped 4; count of bases not matched to a gene: 8. The germline CDR1 and CDR2 sequences are LGHNA and YSLEER. This CDR3 is built from 15 residues. Using RNA template, CDR3s of TCR alpha and beta were amplified with iRepertoire arm-PCR. TCRdb reanalysed the multiplex PCR reads using MiXCR and keeps one entry per CDR3 protein. In the table there are about 410,000 distinct CDR3 sequences, roughly two fifths of which are singletons. This clonotype appeared a few times. The antigen remains unidentified. Notes on the study in general: Very few CDR3 sequences were shared between tissue and blood. A blood CDR3 motif signature was depleted in highly divergent patients.

This receptor was obtained from a human donor with low-grade glioma or glioblastoma, undergoing nonglioma brain surgery, or in good health (not recorded which). Material for sequencing was glioma tissue, nonneoplastic brain tissue, or PBMCs (not recorded which). The chain has TRBV4-3 and TRBJ2-7; the match to TRBD1 covers 10 bases. CDR3 residues: CASSAGRDRGYEQYF. CDR3 DNA: TGCGCCAGCAGCGCAGGCCGGGACAGGGGATACGAGCAGTACTTC.